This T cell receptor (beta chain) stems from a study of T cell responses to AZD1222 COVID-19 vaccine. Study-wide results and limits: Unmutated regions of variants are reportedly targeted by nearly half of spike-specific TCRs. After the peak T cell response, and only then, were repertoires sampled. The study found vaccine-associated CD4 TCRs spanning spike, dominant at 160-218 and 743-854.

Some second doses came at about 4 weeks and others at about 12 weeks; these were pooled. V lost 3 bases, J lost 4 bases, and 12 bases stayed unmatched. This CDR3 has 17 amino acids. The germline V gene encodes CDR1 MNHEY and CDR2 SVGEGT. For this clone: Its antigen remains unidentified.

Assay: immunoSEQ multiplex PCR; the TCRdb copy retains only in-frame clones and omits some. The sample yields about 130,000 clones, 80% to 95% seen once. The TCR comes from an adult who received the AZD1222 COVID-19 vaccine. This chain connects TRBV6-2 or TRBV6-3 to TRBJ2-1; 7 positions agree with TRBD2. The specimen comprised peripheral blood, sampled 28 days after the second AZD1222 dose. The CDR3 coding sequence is TGTGCCAGCAGTTATCGCCCGGAGTCGCGGGGGTACAATGAGCAGTTCTTC. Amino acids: CASSYRPESRGYNEQFF.